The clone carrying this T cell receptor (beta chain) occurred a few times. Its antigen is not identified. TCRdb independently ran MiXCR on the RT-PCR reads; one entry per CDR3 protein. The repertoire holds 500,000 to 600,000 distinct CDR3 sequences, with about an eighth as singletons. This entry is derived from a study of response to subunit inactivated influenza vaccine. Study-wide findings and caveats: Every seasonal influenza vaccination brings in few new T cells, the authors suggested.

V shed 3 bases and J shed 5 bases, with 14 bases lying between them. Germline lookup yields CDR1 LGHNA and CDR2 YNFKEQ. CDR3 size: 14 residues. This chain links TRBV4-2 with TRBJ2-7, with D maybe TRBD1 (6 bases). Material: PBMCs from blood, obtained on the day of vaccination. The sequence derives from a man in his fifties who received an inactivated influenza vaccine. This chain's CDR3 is CASSQAMGQDEQYF. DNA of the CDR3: TGTGCCAGCAGCCAGGCCATGGGACAAGACGAGCAGTACTTC.